This T cell receptor beta chain stems from a study of a mutant IDH1 vaccine in newly diagnosed glioma. Looked up from germline, CDR1 is LNHDA and CDR2 is SQIVND (reference sequence). Trimming left V 8 bases short and J 5 bases short, with 9 bases between. The CDR3 runs to 11 residues. This clone was found once. Its specificity is not known. Assay: immunoSEQ multiplex PCR; the TCRdb copy retains only in-frame clones and omits some. Of 30,000 to 40,000 clones in the sample, around 90% were seen once. Documented time point: week 47, end of study. Vaccine doses each comprised 300 ug of mutant IDH1 20-mer peptide, with topical imiquimod.

The sample here was PBMCs, taken from a glioma patient whose treatment included an IDH1 peptide vaccine. The chain is built from TRBV19 and TRBJ2-5; D gene uncertain. The clonotype originates from a middle-aged woman with glioma. CDR3 sequence (DNA): TGTGCCAGTCTATTTGGGGAGACCCAGTACTTC. It encodes CASLFGETQYF. The complete variable domain, with remaining parts taken from reference TRBV19 and TRBJ2-5, reads DGGITQSPKYLFRKEGQNVTLSCEQNLNHDAMYWYRQDPGQGLRLIYYSQIVNDFQKGDIAEGYSVSREKKESFPLTVTSAQKNPTAFYLCASLFGETQYFGPGTRLLVL.